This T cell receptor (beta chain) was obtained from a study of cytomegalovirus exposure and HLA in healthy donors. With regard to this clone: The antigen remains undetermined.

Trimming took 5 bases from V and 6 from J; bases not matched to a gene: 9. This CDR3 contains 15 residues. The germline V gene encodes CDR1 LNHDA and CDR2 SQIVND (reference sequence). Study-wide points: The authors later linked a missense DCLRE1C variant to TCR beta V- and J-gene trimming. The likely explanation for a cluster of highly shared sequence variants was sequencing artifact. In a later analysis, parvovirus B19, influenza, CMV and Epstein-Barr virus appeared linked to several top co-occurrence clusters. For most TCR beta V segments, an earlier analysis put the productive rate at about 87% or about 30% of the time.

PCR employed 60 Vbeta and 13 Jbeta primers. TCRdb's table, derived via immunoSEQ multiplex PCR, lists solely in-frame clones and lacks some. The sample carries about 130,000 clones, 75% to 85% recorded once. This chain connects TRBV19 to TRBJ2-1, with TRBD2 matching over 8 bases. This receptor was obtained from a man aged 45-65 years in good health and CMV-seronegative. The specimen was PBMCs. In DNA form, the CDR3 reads TGTGCCAGTAGTGCATCCGGGACTAGGGGCAATGAGCAGTTCTTC. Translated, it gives CASSASGTRGNEQFF.